One and the same sample provided the 20 T cell receptor beta chains below, sequenced in a study of cytomegalovirus exposure and HLA in healthy donors. The PCR had 60 Vbeta and 13 Jbeta primers. Using immunoSEQ multiplex PCR, the repertoire was profiled, and TCRdb retains in-frame clones only, with some absent. The sample consists of about 250,000 clones, roughly 70% of them appearing once. The sample comprised PBMCs. The receptors shown here come from a female donor in good health and CMV-seronegative.

This sequence joins TRBV13 and TRBJ1-2; no definite D call. CDR1 and CDR2 (germline): PRHDT, FYEKMQ (reference sequence). The CDR3 consists of 13 residues. Trimming took 0 bases from V and 7 from J, leaving 9 bases between them. The CDR3 bases are TGTGCCAGCAGCTTAGGGTGGGCGGGTGGCTACACCTTC. It specifies CASSLGWAGGYTF.

The CDR3 nucleotides read TGTGCCAGCAGTTCCCAATCTGATAAACTAAGGGAGACCCAGTACTTC. Its protein is CASSSQSDKLRETQYF. V is TRBV2 and J is TRBJ2-5; D is unclear. The CDR3 totals 16 residues. CDR1 and CDR2 (germline): SNHLY, FYNNEI. V lost 5 bases to trimming and J lost 5 bases, with 21 bases between them.

The chain joins TRBV13 to TRBJ2-1, with 8 nucleotides matching TRBD2. This CDR3 comprises 15 residues. Germline V gene sequence: CDR1 PRHDT, CDR2 FYEKMQ (reference sequence). V was pared by 5 bases and J by 3 bases, with 6 bases of the junction left unmatched. The CDR3 DNA sequence: TGTGCCAGCAGCCCTGGACTAGCAATCTACAATGAGCAGTTCTTC. Protein sequence: CASSPGLAIYNEQFF.

This clone was observed a few times. V and J are TRBV18 and TRBJ1-2, with D hard to call. Germline lookup yields CDR1 KGHSH and CDR2 LQKENI. Trimming took off 1 base at V and 4 bases at J, with 10 bases between the two ends. This CDR3 is 14 amino acids long. CDR3 nucleotides: TGTGCCAGCTCACCACAAACTTCGCCCTATGGCTACACCTTC. Amino acids: CASSPQTSPYGYTF.

The V and J genes are TRBV2 and TRBJ2-7; 11 positions match TRBD2. V lost 10 bases, J lost 2 bases, and 19 bases stayed unmatched. Germline V gene sequence: CDR1 SNHLY, CDR2 FYNNEI. The CDR3 runs 18 residues. CDR3 in amino acids: CATKSGASSGRFTYEQYF. The CDR3 DNA reads as TGTGCCACCAAGAGTGGGGCTTCTAGCGGGAGGTTCACCTACGAGCAGTACTTC.

The chain recombines TRBV5-1 with TRBJ2-1, with D perhaps TRBD2 (5 bases). V dropped 4 bases and J dropped 8 bases, with 16 bases sitting between them. Looked up from germline, CDR1 is SGHRS and CDR2 is YFSETQ. This CDR3 contains 14 residues. CDR3 loop: CASSRAGNSDEQFF. CDR3 coding DNA: TGCGCCAGCAGCAGGGCCGGGAACAGCGATGAGCAGTTCTTC.

CDR3 DNA sequence: TGTGCCAGTAGTATAGCCCGGACTACAGGCGAGCAGTACTTC. It encodes CASSIARTTGEQYF. This chain connects TRBV19 to TRBJ2-7, with a tentative D call TRBD2 (6 bases). The CDR3 is 14 amino acids. Germline-derived CDR1 and CDR2 are LNHDA and SQIVND (reference sequence). Trimming pared 1 base from V and 6 bases from J, leaving 13 bases between.

This chain uses TRBV19 with TRBJ2-1, with a possible D match to TRBD2 (7 bases). The germline V and J ends were trimmed by 3 bases and 9 bases, with 18 bases remaining between them. Germline CDR1 is LNHDA and CDR2 is SQIVND (reference sequence). This CDR3 contains 15 residues. In DNA form, the CDR3 reads TGTGCCAGTAGTATTAGTCGGGGGGCGCGCAGTGAGCAGTTCTTC. Amino acids: CASSISRGARSEQFF.

This chain's CDR3 is CASSLALAGNNEQFF. Written as DNA, the CDR3 is TGTGCCAGCAGCTTAGCACTAGCGGGTAACAATGAGCAGTTCTTC. The chain employs TRBV13 and TRBJ2-1, with 9 positions matching TRBD2. The CDR3 length is 15 residues. Germline-derived CDR1 and CDR2 are PRHDT and FYEKMQ (reference sequence). The ends lost 1 base at V and 5 bases at J; junction bases unmatched: 3.

The genes are TRBV5-1 and TRBJ1-4; D is ambiguous. The CDR3 loop spans 14 amino acids. CDR1 and CDR2 (germline): SGHRS, YFSETQ. Trimming pared 3 bases from V and 8 bases from J, leaving 14 bases between. CDR3 loop: CASSSGEAPEKLFF. CDR3 DNA sequence: TGCGCCAGCAGCTCCGGGGAGGCGCCGGAAAAACTGTTTTTT. Full variable domain (outside the CDR3, taken from reference TRBV5-1 and TRBJ1-4): KAGVTQTPRYLIKTRGQQVTLSCSPISGHRSVSWYQQTPGQGLQFLFEYFSETQRNKGNFPGRFSGRQFSNSRSEMNVSTLELGDSALYLCASSSGEAPEKLFFGSGTQLSVL.

The V call is TRBV5-4, the J call TRBJ2-7, with D tentatively TRBD1 (5 bases). Germline V gives CDR1 SGHNT, CDR2 YYREEE (reference sequence). There are 15 residues in the CDR3. Trimming shortened V by 4 bases and J by 3 bases, and 17 bases separated the two germline ends. Here the CDR3 reads CASSPAQGIVYEQYF. CDR3 sequence (DNA): TGTGCCAGCAGCCCAGCGCAGGGAATTGTCTACGAGCAGTACTTC.

The chain combines TRBV19 with TRBJ2-5, with 15 positions matching TRBD2. V trimming: 5 bases; J trimming: 5 bases; junction bases outside the gene matches: 12. CDR1 and CDR2 from the germline V gene are LNHDA and SQIVND (reference sequence). This CDR3 spans 18 amino acids. As DNA, the CDR3 is TGTGCCAGTAGTCCAGCGGGACTAGCGGGAGGAGGCAGCGAGACCCAGTACTTC. It codes for CASSPAGLAGGGSETQYF.

The chain couples TRBV18 to TRBJ2-5; 7 bases agree with TRBD1. The CDR3 consists of 18 residues. V trimming: 4 bases; J trimming: 4 bases; junction bases outside the gene matches: 18. Germline V gene data show CDR1 as KGHSH and CDR2 as LQKENI. The CDR3 reads CASSLAQTGVKEGETQYF. DNA for the CDR3: TGTGCCAGCTCACTAGCCCAAACAGGGGTAAAGGAAGGAGAGACCCAGTACTTC. The whole variable domain, filled in from reference TRBV18 and TRBJ2-5, reads NAGVMQNPRHLVRRRGQEARLRCSPMKGHSHVYWYRQLPEEGLKFMVYLQKENIIDESGMPKERFSAEFPKEGPSILRIQQVVRGDSAAYFCASSLAQTGVKEGETQYFGPGTRLLVL.

This chain connects TRBV19 to TRBJ2-4; possibly TRBD2 for D (5 bases). Trimming left V 7 bases short and J 8 bases short, with 9 bases between. CDR1 and CDR2 from the germline V gene are LNHDA and SQIVND (reference sequence). The CDR3 sequence is 11 residues long. The CDR3 is CASTERDIQYF. As DNA, the CDR3 is TGTGCCAGTACTGAGAGGGACATTCAGTACTTC.

V gene TRBV28 combines with J gene TRBJ1-2; no definite D call. Trimming removed 2 bases at V and 8 bases at J, with 15 bases between. Germline CDR1 reads MDHEN; CDR2 reads SYDVKM. This CDR3 comprises 14 residues. CDR3 coding DNA: TGTGCCAGCAGTTTAGCGCGAACCTTCCGAGGCTACACCTTC. Protein product: CASSLARTFRGYTF.

This clone was observed a handful of times. V and J are TRBV10-1 and TRBJ2-1, with 10 positions matching TRBD2. Trimming took 10 bases from V and 0 from J; bases not matched to a gene: 9. The CDR3 runs to 16 residues. From germline, CDR1 is WNHNN and CDR2 SYGVQD (reference sequence). The CDR3 reads CATLGLAPSSYNEQFF. CDR3 sequence (DNA): TGCGCCACCCTGGGACTAGCGCCGAGCTCCTACAATGAGCAGTTCTTC.

The chain employs TRBV25-1 and TRBJ1-2; D not certain. The ends were cut back, 4 bases at V and 4 bases at J, with 4 bases in the middle. Germline lookup yields CDR1 MGHDK and CDR2 SYGVNS. The CDR3 is made up of 11 amino acids. CDR3 residues: CASSGSYGYTF. The CDR3 DNA reads TGTGCCAGCAGTGGCAGCTATGGCTACACCTTC.

The chain uses TRBV2 and TRBJ2-1, with 10 bases fitting TRBD2. The CDR3 spans 18 residues. Germline CDR1 is SNHLY and CDR2 is FYNNEI. V lost 6 bases, J lost 2 bases, and 13 bases stayed unmatched. CDR3 loop: CASRGTSAGLRPYNEQFF. In DNA form, the CDR3 reads TGTGCCAGCAGGGGGACTAGCGCGGGGCTTAGGCCCTACAATGAGCAGTTCTTC.

The V and J genes are TRBV5-6 and TRBJ2-7; D is undetermined. The CDR3 totals 15 residues. Per the germline V gene, CDR1 is SGHDT and CDR2 is YYEEEE. V gave up 1 base and J gave up 0 bases, with 11 bases separating them. CDR3 sequence: CASSLRERRSYEQYF. The CDR3 DNA sequence: TGTGCCAGCAGCTTGCGAGAACGCCGCTCCTACGAGCAGTACTTC.

V is TRBV7-9 and J is TRBJ1-5; D perhaps matches TRBD1 (5 bases). In germline, CDR1 is SEHNR, CDR2 FQNEAQ (reference sequence). V lost 1 base and J 4 bases, leaving 14 bases between the germline ends. This CDR3 comprises 16 residues. Here the CDR3 DNA reads TGTGCCAGCAGCTTAGTCGGCCAGGGCCGAAATCAGCCCCAGCATTTT. Its protein is CASSLVGQGRNQPQHF.